A single T cell receptor beta chain is shown here with its context. It lacks a known antigen. Within one base of it there is no much larger clone, and no base qualities were kept. TRB CDR3 regions were amplified from genomic DNA with the immunoSEQ two-step multiplex PCR at survey-level depth. Synthetic inline TR CDR3 controls covering all V-J pairings were spiked into each PCR so that template counts could be estimated and amplification bias removed. Reads went through processing to reduce amplification and sequencing bias, and quantification was done against synthetic TR CDR3 analogs. The original methods were these. Raw data were processed in ImmunoSEQ Analyzer, with out-of-frame sequences and CDR3s containing stop codons removed, and genes were named according to IMGT nomenclature. Repertoire diversity was summarized as normalized Shannon entropy, defined as 1 minus Pielou's evenness. Only TRB sequences sharing the V gene, the J gene and the CDR3 were counted as identical. Public PML clonotypes were CDR3s shared by two or more PML-onset samples but absent earlier, in controls, and in public databases. CDR3 amino acid composition by position was analyzed with Skylign using the observed count method. TCRdb's version of the immuneACCESS table is confined to in-frame rearrangements and falls short of the full clone set. An unresolved V gene accounts for under half of the shortfall where checked; the remainder is of unknown origin. Clone size and V and J calls were adopted from that table, with D and trimming inferred from the DNA. A total of around 32,000 clones appear in this sample, 80% to 95% of them only once. The top ten clones comprise around 2.1% of the sample.

The data originate from a study of multiple sclerosis patients with progressive multifocal leukoencephalopathy (dated by TCRdb to the late 2010s). About the study as a whole: Several MS patients treated with natalizumab who did not develop PML were sampled longitudinally as controls. Peripheral T and B cells were examined in MS patients who developed PML (4 under natalizumab, 1 after alemtuzumab) and in treated patients who did not develop PML. From before therapy, through 6 and 12 months, up to PML onset, two natalizumab-treated patients who later developed PML were tracked longitudinally. The study was designed to detect JC virus-specific or public T-cell expansions arising at the time of PML onset. Overall results and qualifications from the work: Although TRB clones above 0.5% frequency turned up only in PML patients, the clones expanded at PML onset were already present before and during natalizumab therapy. Most PML patients had lower normalized Shannon entropy, suggesting less diverse TRB repertoires, while values in the natalizumab-treated controls sat near 1. Because of the small, descriptive cohort, whether findings reflect JC virus infection or general immunocompromise remained unclear. When PML developed, no shared TRBV or TRBJ gene usage and no preferred TRBV-TRBJ pairings were found. The analysis covered only peripheral blood, although cerebrospinal fluid or brain lymphocytes might be more informative for natalizumab-associated PML.

Taken from cysteine to phenylalanine, the CDR3 has 18 residues. Kept here is only the CDR3 DNA, which spans 54 bases and is read in frame from base 1. V lost 3 bases and J lost 5 bases, and the count of bases not matched to a germline gene is 14. Via the germline V gene (reference sequence), CDR1 is SGHKS and CDR2 YYEKEE. The label giving this sample's time point can be read as: before natalizumab initiation. All listed patients had previously received interferon beta, and all PML patients were female. T0 blood samples were collected before the first natalizumab infusion. Ficoll-Hypaque density gradient centrifugation was used to isolate peripheral blood mononuclear cells.

The sample consisted of PBMCs. This receptor chain uses TRBV5-5 and TRBJ2-1; TRBD2 aligns with 10 central bases. The clonotype comes from a man aged 30-40 years with multiple sclerosis. The DNA is TGTGCCAGCAGCTCCTCCCCTAACGGACTAGCGGTTGACAATGAGCAGTTCTTC. The translation is CASSSSPNGLAVDNEQFF.